This entry lists 26 T cell receptor beta chains sequenced from one sample in a study of CD8 T cells in Susac syndrome. When the RNA was reverse transcribed, random hexamers were used with an input of roughly 0.45 to 1 ug. Via MiXCR, TCRdb re-called the immunoSEQ multiplex PCR reads, giving one row per CDR3 protein. The sample includes some 260,000 distinct CDR3 sequences, about 85% of them seen just once. The sample comprised CD8+ T cells from PBMCs. These TCRs come from a human donor with multiple sclerosis.

The J gene is TRBJ1-1, the V gene TRBV30; the match to TRBD1 covers 12 bases. V trimming: 7 bases; J trimming: 11 bases; junction bases outside the gene matches: 20. CDR1 and CDR2 (germline): GTSNPN, SVGIG (reference sequence). This CDR3 has 16 amino acids. CDR3 in DNA: TGTGCCTACCACCCCCATAGGGACAGGGGGCTGTCTTGGGCTTTCTTT. Protein sequence: CAYHPHRDRGLSWAFF.

This chain uses TRBV12-3 or TRBV12-4 with TRBJ2-3, with TRBD2 matching 7 bases. The length of the CDR3 is 16 residues. V shed 5 bases and J 3 bases; nucleotides not matched to a gene: 11. For the CDR3, the DNA is TGTGCCAGCAGTCGGGCCGCGACTAGCTTAACAGATACGCAGTATTTT. This translates into CASSRAATSLTDTQYF.

V is TRBV30 and J is TRBJ2-3; possibly TRBD2 for D (5 bases). V lost 7 bases and J 3 bases, leaving 8 bases between the germline ends. The CDR3 spans 11 residues. Germline CDR1 reads GTSNPN; CDR2 reads SVGIG (reference sequence). The CDR3 bases are TGTGCCTTTAGCGTAACAGATACGCAGTATTTT. This encodes CAFSVTDTQYF. Full variable domain (rest looked up from reference TRBV30 and TRBJ2-3): SQTIHQWPATLVQPVGSPLSLECTVEGTSNPNLYWYRQAAGRGLQLLFYSVGIGQISSEVPQNLSASRPQDRQFILSSKKLLLSDSGFYLCAFSVTDTQYFGPGTRLTVL.

This chain connects TRBV12-3 or TRBV12-4 to TRBJ1-3, with D maybe TRBD1 (5 bases). The germline V and J ends were trimmed by 1 base and 1 base, with 11 bases remaining between them. The CDR3 covers 16 residues. The CDR3 coding sequence is TGTGCCAGCAGTTTAGGGGGGATAACTTCTGGAAACACCATATATTTT. This sequence encodes CASSLGGITSGNTIYF.

The CDR3 DNA sequence: TGTGCCAGCAGTTTATCGGCCGGGTCCTATGGCTACACCTTC. This sequence encodes CASSLSAGSYGYTF. The genes are TRBV27 and TRBJ1-2; D is ambiguous. This CDR3 is 14 amino acids long. Germline CDR1 MNHEY, CDR2 SMNVEV (reference sequence). V was clipped by 0 bases and J by 4 bases, with 9 bases between them.

This chain connects TRBV28 to TRBJ2-7; 7 bases map to TRBD1. The germline CDR1 and CDR2 sequences are MDHEN and SYDVKM. Trimming at V came to 5 bases and at J to 0 bases, leaving 7 bases not matched to a gene. The length of the CDR3 is 15 residues. As DNA, the CDR3 is TGTGCCAGCAGTACCGGGACAGATTCCTCCTACGAGCAGTACTTC. Translation gives CASSTGTDSSYEQYF.

The V and J genes are TRBV27 and TRBJ2-7; 7 bases are shared with TRBD2. The junction had 3 bases not matched to a gene; V was cut back by 4 bases and J by 0 bases. Germline CDR1 is MNHEY and CDR2 is SMNVEV (reference sequence). The CDR3 has 14 residues. CDR3 sequence (DNA): TGTGCCAGCAGTTATAGCGGGCACTCCTACGAGCAGTACTTC. Its translation is CASSYSGHSYEQYF.

The rearrangement joins TRBV29-1 to TRBJ2-1; 13 positions agree with TRBD2. With V trimmed by 4 bases and J by 1 base, 4 bases remained unmatched. Germline V lookup: CDR1 SQVTM, CDR2 ANQGSEA. This CDR3 is 16 amino acids long. The CDR3 DNA follows: TGCAGCGTTGCAGGACTAGCGGGAGAATCCTACAATGAGCAGTTCTTC. Translated, it gives CSVAGLAGESYNEQFF.

V usage is TRBV12-3 or TRBV12-4 and J usage is TRBJ2-2, with TRBD2 identical over 7 bases. There are 16 residues in the CDR3. V lost 10 bases to trimming and J lost 5 bases; unmatched junction nucleotides: 16. The CDR3 sequence: CAKKGGSLSGTGELFF. CDR3 bases: TGTGCCAAAAAGGGCGGGAGTCTATCGGGGACCGGGGAGCTGTTTTTT.

The rearrangement joins TRBV7-9 to TRBJ2-7; D is undetermined. The CDR3 has 12 residues. Trimming left V 5 bases short and J 3 bases short, with 8 bases between. Germline V gene data show CDR1 as SEHNR and CDR2 as FQNEAQ (reference sequence). CDR3 bases: TGTGCCAGCAGCCCTAGACACTACGAGCAGTACTTC. This sequence encodes CASSPRHYEQYF.

The chain has TRBV27 and TRBJ1-1, with a tentative D call TRBD1 (5 bases). The CDR3 length is 14 residues. V gave up 5 bases and J gave up 4 bases, with 14 bases separating them. Per germline, CDR1 MNHEY and CDR2 SMNVEV (reference sequence). The CDR3 spells CASSPLAGGTEAFF. For the CDR3, the DNA is TGTGCCAGCAGTCCCCTTGCGGGGGGCACTGAAGCTTTCTTT.

The J gene is TRBJ2-3, the V gene TRBV6-2 or TRBV6-3; a weak D match, TRBD2 (5 bases). Trimming took off 4 bases at V and 0 bases at J, with 8 bases between the two ends. Germline V gene lookup returns CDR1 MNHEY and CDR2 SVGEGT. The length of the CDR3 is 14 residues. CDR3 region: CASSSAGSTDTQYF. The CDR3 DNA sequence: TGTGCCAGCAGTTCCGCGGGCAGCACAGATACGCAGTATTTT.

The CDR3 protein is CASSSEWAEQYF. CDR3 bases: TGTGCCAGCAGCTCAGAATGGGCCGAGCAGTACTTC. V usage is TRBV28 and J usage is TRBJ2-7; no reliable D call. The CDR3 has 12 amino acids. The V gene lost 6 bases and the J gene lost 6 bases, with 12 bases spanning the gap. Germline V gives CDR1 MDHEN, CDR2 SYDVKM.

The rearrangement joins TRBV6-5 to TRBJ2-7, with D uncertain. Germline-derived CDR1 and CDR2 are MNHEY and SVGAGI. V shed 7 bases and J shed 7 bases, with 17 bases lying between them. The CDR3 loop spans 13 amino acids. The CDR3 reads CASNLGDAGEQYF. The CDR3 region has the DNA TGTGCCAGCAATTTGGGCGACGCCGGGGAGCAGTACTTC.

The CDR3, as DNA: TGTGCCAGCAGGGGTGGCTTGTACGAGCAGTACTTC. Translating it yields CASRGGLYEQYF. This rearrangement joins TRBV12-3 or TRBV12-4 to TRBJ2-7; D gene uncertain. V lost 6 bases and J 4 bases, leaving 10 bases between the germline ends. The CDR3 runs to 12 residues.

This chain links TRBV28 with TRBJ2-3; unclear D gene. Germline CDR1 and CDR2: MDHEN and SYDVKM. V was pared by 9 bases and J by 1 base, with 11 bases between. This CDR3 has 13 residues. The CDR3 loop reads CASLLGGTDTQYF. The CDR3, as DNA: TGTGCCAGTCTACTCGGAGGCACAGATACGCAGTATTTT. The variable domain in full, completed from reference TRBV28 and TRBJ2-3, reads DVKVTQSSRYLVKRTGEKVFLECVQDMDHENMFWYRQDPGLGLRLIYFSYDVKMKEKGDIPEGYSVSREKKERFSLILESASTNQTSMYLCASLLGGTDTQYFGPGTRLTVL.

The chain couples TRBV28 to TRBJ1-1; 7 bases are a match to TRBD1. The CDR3 is made up of 18 amino acids. Germline CDR1 and CDR2: MDHEN and SYDVKM. After removal of 0 bases from V and 1 base from J, the junction contained 11 bases not matched to a gene. CDR3 nucleotides: TGTGCCAGCAGTTTATGGAGGGGGCCTAAGACTTGGAACACTGAAGCTTTCTTT. It codes for CASSLWRGPKTWNTEAFF.

The chain couples TRBV6-1 to TRBJ2-5; 7 bases agree with TRBD2. The J segment lost 6 bases and the V segment lost 7 bases, leaving 32 bases of the junction unmatched. Germline CDR1 reads MNHNS; CDR2 reads SASEGT. The CDR3 length is 21 residues. CDR3 amino acids: CASICRCGSPGGVRRPKTQYF. The CDR3 bases are TGTGCCAGCATCTGCCGGTGTGGCTCGCCGGGGGGTGTCAGGCGCCCGAAGACCCAGTACTTC.

This chain links TRBV27 with TRBJ2-7; perhaps TRBD1 as D (6 bases). The CDR3 sequence is 13 residues long. Trimming removed 5 bases at V and 7 bases at J, with 15 bases between. In germline, CDR1 is MNHEY, CDR2 SMNVEV (reference sequence). Here the CDR3 reads CASSLLGAREQYF. The CDR3 DNA is TGTGCCAGCAGTCTTCTGGGGGCGCGGGAGCAGTACTTC.

The gene calls are TRBV20-1 and TRBJ2-3, with 8 bases lining up with TRBD2. This CDR3 contains 16 residues. The V gene end was trimmed by 0 bases and the J gene end by 6 bases; junction bases not matched to a gene: 11. CDR1 DFQATT and CDR2 SNEGSKA come from the germline V gene (reference sequence). The CDR3 loop is CSARDRAGGPGDTQYF. The CDR3 DNA reads as TGCAGTGCTAGAGATCGGGCGGGAGGTCCTGGGGATACGCAGTATTTT.

The chain has TRBV7-8 and TRBJ1-2, with D unresolved. Germline V gene data show CDR1 as SGHVS and CDR2 as FQNEAQ. V was shortened by 5 bases and J by 7 bases, with 20 bases between the two germline ends. The CDR3 totals 15 residues. This CDR3 reads CASSPFPDTVAGYTF. In DNA, the CDR3 is TGTGCCAGCAGCCCCTTCCCAGATACGGTTGCTGGCTACACCTTC.

The rearrangement uses TRBV9 and TRBJ1-2; D unclear. Germline loops: CDR1 SGDLS, CDR2 YYNGEE. The CDR3 sequence is 17 residues long. Trimming stripped 0 bases from V and 0 bases from J, with 15 bases between. The CDR3 loop is CASSVATKWQTNYGYTF. Written as DNA, the CDR3 is TGTGCCAGCAGCGTAGCTACCAAGTGGCAGACTAACTATGGCTACACCTTC. Full variable domain (outside the CDR3, taken from reference TRBV9 and TRBJ1-2): DSGVTQTPKHLITATGQRVTLRCSPRSGDLSVYWYQQSLDQGLQFLIQYYNGEERAKGNILERFSAQQFPDLHSELNLSSLELGDSALYFCASSVATKWQTNYGYTFGSGTRLTVV.

The chain joins TRBV27 to TRBJ1-6; D might be TRBD1 (6 bases). V dropped 4 bases and J dropped 10 bases, with 14 bases sitting between them. Germline lookup yields CDR1 MNHEY and CDR2 SMNVEV (reference sequence). This CDR3 spans 14 amino acids. CDR3 protein: CASSSQGGVSPLHF. In DNA, the CDR3 is TGTGCCAGCAGTTCACAGGGCGGGGTGTCACCCCTCCACTTT.

This clonotype showed up just a few times. The chain carries TRBV5-1 and TRBJ2-1, with D perhaps matching TRBD1 (6 bases). The germline V gene has CDR1 SGHRS and CDR2 YFSETQ. This CDR3 comprises 16 residues. V was clipped by 0 bases and J by 8 bases, with 18 bases between them. In DNA, the CDR3 is TGCGCCAGCAGCTTGGCCAGGGGCCGCACCCGCGATGAGCAGTTCTTC. This codes for CASSLARGRTRDEQFF.

The chain combines TRBV27 with TRBJ1-2, with a tentative D call TRBD1 (6 bases). V dropped 4 bases and J dropped 2 bases, with 11 bases sitting between them. From germline, CDR1 is MNHEY and CDR2 SMNVEV (reference sequence). The CDR3 is 14 residues long. The CDR3 DNA reads as TGTGCCAGCAGTTACGGGGGCGCCAACTATGGCTACACCTTC. Its translation: CASSYGGANYGYTF.

The chain recombines TRBV29-1 with TRBJ2-7, with D perhaps TRBD1 or TRBD2 (5 bases each). The CDR3 consists of 13 residues. V was trimmed by 4 bases and J by 0 bases, leaving 10 bases between them. Looked up from germline, CDR1 is SQVTM and CDR2 is ANQGSEA. CDR3 amino acids: CSVVWGSSYEQYF. The CDR3 DNA sequence: TGCAGCGTTGTGTGGGGGAGCTCCTACGAGCAGTACTTC.